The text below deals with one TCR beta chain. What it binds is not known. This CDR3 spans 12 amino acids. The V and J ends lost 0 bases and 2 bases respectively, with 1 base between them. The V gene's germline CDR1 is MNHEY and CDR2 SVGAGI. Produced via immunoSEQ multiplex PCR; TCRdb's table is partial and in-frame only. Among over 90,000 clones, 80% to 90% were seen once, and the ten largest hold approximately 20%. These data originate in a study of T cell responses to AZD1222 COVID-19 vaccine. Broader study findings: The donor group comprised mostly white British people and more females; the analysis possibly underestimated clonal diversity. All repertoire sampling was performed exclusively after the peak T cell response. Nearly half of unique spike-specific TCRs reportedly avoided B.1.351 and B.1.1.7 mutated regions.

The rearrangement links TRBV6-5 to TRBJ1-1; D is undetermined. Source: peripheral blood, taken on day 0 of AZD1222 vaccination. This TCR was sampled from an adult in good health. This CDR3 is CASSYSNTEAFF. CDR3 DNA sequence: TGTGCCAGCAGTTACTCTAACACTGAAGCTTTCTTT.